The present entry profiles one T cell receptor beta chain with its context. The data originate from a study of blood T cell repertoires in COVID-19. The V gene end was trimmed by 4 bases and the J gene end by 5 bases; junction bases not matched to a gene: 9. The CDR3 sequence is 15 residues long. In germline, CDR1 is SGHNT, CDR2 YENEEA. The data were produced by immunoSEQ multiplex PCR, yet TCRdb's version contains in-frame clones alone and is incomplete. The repertoire holds under 200,000 clones, with 75% to 85% as singletons. V is TRBV11-3 and J is TRBJ2-5; 8 bases map to TRBD2. The receptor comes from a woman between 55 and 75 years old with COVID-19, enrolled during active disease. Sequences were obtained from peripheral blood. This CDR3 reads CASSSGGSPGETQYF. The DNA of the CDR3 is TGTGCCAGCAGCTCGGGGGGGTCACCGGGGGAGACCCAGTACTTC. The entire variable domain, with the rest obtained from reference TRBV11-3 and TRBJ2-5, is as follows: EAGVVQSPRYKIIEKKQPVAFWCNPISGHNTLYWYLQNLGQGPELLIRYENEEAVDDSQLPKDRFSAERLKGVDSTLKIQPAELGDSAVYLCASSSGGSPGETQYFGPGTRLLVL.